This T cell receptor beta chain is drawn from a study of T cell changes during pregnancy in multiple sclerosis. This CDR3 is built from 14 residues. With 4 bases removed from V and 4 bases from J, the gap between germline ends came to 12 bases. Per germline, CDR1 SGHTS and CDR2 YDEGEE. Assay used: immunoSEQ multiplex PCR; TCRdb lists only in-frame clones, some missing. The sample records some 38,000 clones, 91% being singletons. V is TRBV5-8 and J is TRBJ1-5; D may be TRBD1 (6 bases). The TCR sequence derives from a female donor with multiple sclerosis, enrolled in a pregnancy study. Sample: CD8+ T cells from peripheral blood mononuclear cells, taken after pregnancy. CDR3 sequence: CASSTQQGNQPQHF. In DNA, the CDR3 is TGTGCCAGCAGCACCCAACAGGGAAATCAGCCCCAGCATTTT.